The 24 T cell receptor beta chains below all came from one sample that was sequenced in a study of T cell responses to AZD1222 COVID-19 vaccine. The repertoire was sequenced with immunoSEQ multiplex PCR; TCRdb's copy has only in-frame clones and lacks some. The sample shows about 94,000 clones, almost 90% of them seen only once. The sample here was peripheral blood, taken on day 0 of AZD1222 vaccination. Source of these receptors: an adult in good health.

Here the CDR3 DNA reads TGTGCCAGCAGTGACTACAGGGGTAACGGAAACACCATATATTTT. It yields the protein CASSDYRGNGNTIYF. The gene calls are TRBV2 and TRBJ1-3, with TRBD1 matching over 7 bases. This CDR3 spans 15 amino acids. J was trimmed by 4 bases and V by 3 bases; bases with no gene match: 6. CDR1 is SNHLY, CDR2 FYNNEI, per germline.

The CDR3 protein is CASSLTETQYF. Here the CDR3 DNA reads TGTGCCAGCAGCTTGACGGAGACCCAGTACTTC. The chain is built from TRBV5-6 and TRBJ2-5; D ambiguous. The CDR3 runs 11 residues. V lost 1 base and J lost 5, with 3 bases in between. Germline-derived CDR1 and CDR2 are SGHDT and YYEEEE.

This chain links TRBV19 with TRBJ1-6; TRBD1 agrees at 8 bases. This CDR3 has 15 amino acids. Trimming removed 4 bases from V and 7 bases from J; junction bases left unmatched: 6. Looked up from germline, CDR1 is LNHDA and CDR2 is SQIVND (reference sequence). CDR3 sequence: CASSTTGQVNSPLHF. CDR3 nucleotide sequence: TGTGCCAGTAGTACGACGGGACAGGTCAATTCACCCCTCCACTTT. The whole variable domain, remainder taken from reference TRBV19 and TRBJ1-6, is DGGITQSPKYLFRKEGQNVTLSCEQNLNHDAMYWYRQDPGQGLRLIYYSQIVNDFQKGDIAEGYSVSREKKESFPLTVTSAQKNPTAFYLCASSTTGQVNSPLHFGNGTRLTVT.

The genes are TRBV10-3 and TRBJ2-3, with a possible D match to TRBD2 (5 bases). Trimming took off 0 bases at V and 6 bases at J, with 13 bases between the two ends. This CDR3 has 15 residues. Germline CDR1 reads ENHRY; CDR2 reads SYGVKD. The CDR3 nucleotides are TGTGCCATCAGTGAGTCGAATACGGGGAAGGATACGCAGTATTTT. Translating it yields CAISESNTGKDTQYF.

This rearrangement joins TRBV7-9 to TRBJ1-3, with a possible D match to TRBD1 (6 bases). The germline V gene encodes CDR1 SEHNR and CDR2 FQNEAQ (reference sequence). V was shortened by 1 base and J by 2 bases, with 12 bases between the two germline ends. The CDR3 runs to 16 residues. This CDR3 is CASSLVMGAPGNTIYF. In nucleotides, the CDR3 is TGTGCCAGCAGCTTAGTAATGGGGGCGCCTGGAAACACCATATATTTT.

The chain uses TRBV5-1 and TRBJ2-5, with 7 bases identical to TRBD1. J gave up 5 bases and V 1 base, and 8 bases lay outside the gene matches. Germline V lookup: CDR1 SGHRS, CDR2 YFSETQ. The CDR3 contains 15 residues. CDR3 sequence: CASSLTSTGLETQYF. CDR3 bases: TGCGCCAGCAGCTTGACGTCGACAGGGCTGGAGACCCAGTACTTC. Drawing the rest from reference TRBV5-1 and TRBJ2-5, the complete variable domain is KAGVTQTPRYLIKTRGQQVTLSCSPISGHRSVSWYQQTPGQGLQFLFEYFSETQRNKGNFPGRFSGRQFSNSRSEMNVSTLELGDSALYLCASSLTSTGLETQYFGPGTRLLVL.

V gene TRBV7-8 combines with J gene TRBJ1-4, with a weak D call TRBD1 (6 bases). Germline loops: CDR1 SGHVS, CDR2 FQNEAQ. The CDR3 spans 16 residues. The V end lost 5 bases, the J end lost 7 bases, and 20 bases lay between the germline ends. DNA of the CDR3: TGTGCCAGCAGCCGTAACCTCCAGGGGACCGTTGAAAAACTGTTTTTT. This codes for CASSRNLQGTVEKLFF.

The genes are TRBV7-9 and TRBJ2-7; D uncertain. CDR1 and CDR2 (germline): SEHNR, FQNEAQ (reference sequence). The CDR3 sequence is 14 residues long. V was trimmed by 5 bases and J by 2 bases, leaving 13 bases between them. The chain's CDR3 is CASSQTTDAYEQYF. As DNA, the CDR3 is TGTGCCAGCAGCCAAACCACGGACGCCTACGAGCAGTACTTC.

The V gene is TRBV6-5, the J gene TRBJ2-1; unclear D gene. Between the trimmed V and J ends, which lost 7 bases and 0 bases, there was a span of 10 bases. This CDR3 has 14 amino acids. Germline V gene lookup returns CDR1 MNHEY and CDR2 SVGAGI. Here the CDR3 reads CASKAFSSYNEQFF. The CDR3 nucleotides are TGTGCCAGCAAAGCGTTCAGCTCCTACAATGAGCAGTTCTTC.

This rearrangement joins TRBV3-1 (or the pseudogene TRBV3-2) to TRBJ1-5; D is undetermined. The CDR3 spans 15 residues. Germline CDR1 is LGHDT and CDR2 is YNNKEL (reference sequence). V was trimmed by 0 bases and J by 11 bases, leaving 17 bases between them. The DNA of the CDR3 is TGTGCCAGCAGCCAAGAAGGTAGTCAGCCGAAAGCCCAGCATTTT. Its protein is CASSQEGSQPKAQHF.

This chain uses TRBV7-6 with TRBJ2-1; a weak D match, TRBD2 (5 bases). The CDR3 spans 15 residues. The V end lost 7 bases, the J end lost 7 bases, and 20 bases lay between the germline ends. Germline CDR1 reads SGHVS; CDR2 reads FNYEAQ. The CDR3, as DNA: TGTGCCAGCACCCAACCCGGGTCGAGGGCAAATGAGCAGTTCTTC. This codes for CASTQPGSRANEQFF.

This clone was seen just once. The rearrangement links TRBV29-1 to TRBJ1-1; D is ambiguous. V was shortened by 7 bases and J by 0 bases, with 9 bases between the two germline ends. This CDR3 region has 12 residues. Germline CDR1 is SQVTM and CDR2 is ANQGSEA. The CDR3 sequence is CSGRTVNTEAFF. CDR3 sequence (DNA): TGCAGCGGCCGGACGGTGAACACTGAAGCTTTCTTT.

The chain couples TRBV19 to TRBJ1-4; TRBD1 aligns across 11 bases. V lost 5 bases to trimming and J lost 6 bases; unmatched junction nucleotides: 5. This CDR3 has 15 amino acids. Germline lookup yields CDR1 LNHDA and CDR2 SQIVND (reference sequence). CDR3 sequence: CASSPGTGGDEKLFF. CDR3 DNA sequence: TGTGCCAGTAGTCCTGGGACAGGGGGGGATGAAAAACTGTTTTTT.

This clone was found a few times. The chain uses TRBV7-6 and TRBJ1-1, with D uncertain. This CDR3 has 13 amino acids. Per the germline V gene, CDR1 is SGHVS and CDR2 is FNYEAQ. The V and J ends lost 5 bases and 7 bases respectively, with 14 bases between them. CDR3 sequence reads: CASSLGVGNEAFF. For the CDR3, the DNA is TGTGCCAGCAGCCTTGGGGTGGGAAATGAAGCTTTCTTT. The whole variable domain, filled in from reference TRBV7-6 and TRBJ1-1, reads GAGVSQSPRYKVTKRGQDVALRCDPISGHVSLYWYRQALGQGPEFLTYFNYEAQQDKSGLPNDRFSAERPEGSISTLTIQRTEQRDSAMYRCASSLGVGNEAFFGQGTRLTVV.

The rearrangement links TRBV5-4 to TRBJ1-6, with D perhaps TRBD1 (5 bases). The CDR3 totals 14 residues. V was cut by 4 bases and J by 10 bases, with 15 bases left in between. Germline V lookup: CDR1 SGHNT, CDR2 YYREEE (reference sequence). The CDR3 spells CASSLGDRKSPLHF. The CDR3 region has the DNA TGTGCCAGCAGCCTAGGGGATAGGAAATCACCCCTCCACTTT.

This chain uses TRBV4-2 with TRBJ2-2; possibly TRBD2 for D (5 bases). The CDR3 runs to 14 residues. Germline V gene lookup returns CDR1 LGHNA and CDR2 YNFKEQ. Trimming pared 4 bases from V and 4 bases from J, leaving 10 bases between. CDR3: CASSPDFSTGELFF. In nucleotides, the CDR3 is TGTGCCAGCAGCCCGGACTTTAGCACCGGGGAGCTGTTTTTT.

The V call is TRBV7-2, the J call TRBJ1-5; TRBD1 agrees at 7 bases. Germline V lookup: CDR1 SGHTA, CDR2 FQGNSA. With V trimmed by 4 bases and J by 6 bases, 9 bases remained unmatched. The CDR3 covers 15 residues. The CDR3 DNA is TGTGCCAGCAGCTATGGTGCAGGGGGTGGTCAGCCCCAGCATTTT. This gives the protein CASSYGAGGGQPQHF.

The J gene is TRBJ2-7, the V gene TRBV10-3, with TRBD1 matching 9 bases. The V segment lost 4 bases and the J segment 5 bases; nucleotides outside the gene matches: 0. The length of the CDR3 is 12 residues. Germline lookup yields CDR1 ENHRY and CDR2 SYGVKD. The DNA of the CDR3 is TGTGCCATCAGTGGGGACAGGGACGAGCAGTACTTC. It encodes CAISGDRDEQYF.

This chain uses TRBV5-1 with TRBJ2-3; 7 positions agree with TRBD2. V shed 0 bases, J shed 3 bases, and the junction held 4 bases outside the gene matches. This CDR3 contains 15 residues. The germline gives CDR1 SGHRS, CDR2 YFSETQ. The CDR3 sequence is CASSLGGGGTDTQYF. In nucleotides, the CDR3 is TGCGCCAGCAGCTTGGGTGGCGGGGGAACAGATACGCAGTATTTT.

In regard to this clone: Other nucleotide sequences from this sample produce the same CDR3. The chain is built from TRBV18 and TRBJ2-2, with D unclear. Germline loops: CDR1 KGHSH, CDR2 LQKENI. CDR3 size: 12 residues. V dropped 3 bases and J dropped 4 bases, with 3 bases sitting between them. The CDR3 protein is CASSPVTGELFF. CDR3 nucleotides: TGTGCCAGCTCACCTGTCACCGGGGAGCTGTTTTTT.

Written as DNA, the CDR3 is TGTGCCAGTAGTAGTGGGGCTCCGGGAAACACCATATATTTT. This encodes CASSSGAPGNTIYF. This chain links TRBV19 with TRBJ1-3, with TRBD1 as a possible D gene (5 bases). There are 14 residues in the CDR3. V gave up 4 bases and J gave up 4 bases, with 11 bases separating them. Per the germline V gene, CDR1 is LNHDA and CDR2 is SQIVND (reference sequence).

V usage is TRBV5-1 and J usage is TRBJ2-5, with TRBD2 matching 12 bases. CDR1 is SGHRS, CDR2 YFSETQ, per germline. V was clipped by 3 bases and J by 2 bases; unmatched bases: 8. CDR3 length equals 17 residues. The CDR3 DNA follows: TGCGCCAGCAGCTGGCTGGGGCTAGCGGGGGGGCAAGAGACCCAGTACTTC. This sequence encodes CASSWLGLAGGQETQYF.

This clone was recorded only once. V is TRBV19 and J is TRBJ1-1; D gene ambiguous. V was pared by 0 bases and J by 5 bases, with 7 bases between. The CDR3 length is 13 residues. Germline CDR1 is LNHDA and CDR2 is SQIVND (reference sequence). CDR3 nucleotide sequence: TGTGCCAGTAGTATAGAGGGGTGGACTGAAGCTTTCTTT. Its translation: CASSIEGWTEAFF.

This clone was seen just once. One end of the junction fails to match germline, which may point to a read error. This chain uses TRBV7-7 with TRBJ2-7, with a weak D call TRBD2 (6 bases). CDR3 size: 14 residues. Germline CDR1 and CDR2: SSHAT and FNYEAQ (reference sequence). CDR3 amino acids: CASSSSGSPYEQYF. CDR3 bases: TGTGCTAGCAGCTCCTCCGGGAGCCCCTACGAGCAGTACTTC.